This TCR beta chain was captured by sequencing in a study of blood T cell repertoires in COVID-19. Study in general: From the United States, Italy and Spain came samples of acute and convalescent COVID-19. The analysed material was cDNA or gDNA that came from T cells, B-cell-depleted T cells, or PBMCs.

The V and J ends lost 3 bases and 0 bases respectively, with 9 bases between them. This CDR3 is built from 14 residues. Germline values: CDR1 DFQATT, CDR2 SNEGSKA (reference sequence). Per the original data handling: Amplifying reference gene primers gave estimates of nucleated cell counts. This table comes from immunoSEQ multiplex PCR, and its TCRdb copy is limited to in-frame clones, with some not included. That table gives V, J and clone size, and the DNA gave D and trimming. The table lists 350,000 to 450,000 clones, about 90% of them singletons. Sequences were obtained from peripheral blood. The chain couples TRBV20-1 to TRBJ1-3; D is unresolved. This TCR was recovered from a man in his forties with acute or convalescent COVID-19. The CDR3 loop is CSASSPHSGNTIYF. The DNA of the CDR3 is TGCAGTGCTAGTTCCCCCCACTCTGGAAACACCATATATTTT.